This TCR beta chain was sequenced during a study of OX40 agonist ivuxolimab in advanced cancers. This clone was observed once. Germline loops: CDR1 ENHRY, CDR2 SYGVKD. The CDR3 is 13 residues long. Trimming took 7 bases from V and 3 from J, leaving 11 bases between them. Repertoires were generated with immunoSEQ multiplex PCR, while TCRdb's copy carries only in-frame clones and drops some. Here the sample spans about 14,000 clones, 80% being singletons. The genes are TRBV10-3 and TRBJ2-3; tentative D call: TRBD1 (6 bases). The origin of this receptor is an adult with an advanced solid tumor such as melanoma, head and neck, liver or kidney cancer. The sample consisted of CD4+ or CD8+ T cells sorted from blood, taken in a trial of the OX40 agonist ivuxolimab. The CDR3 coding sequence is TGTGCCATCACCAGGGGAGAGACAGATACGCAGTATTTT. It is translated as CAITRGETDTQYF.